The 5 T cell receptor beta chains presented below share a single source sample, sequenced in a study of OX40 agonist ivuxolimab in advanced cancers. The repertoire was sequenced with immunoSEQ multiplex PCR; TCRdb's copy has only in-frame clones and lacks some. The table records 95,000 to 110,000 clones, 91% of them present only once. The source was CD4+ or CD8+ T cells sorted from blood, collected in a trial of the OX40 agonist ivuxolimab. These receptors came from an adult with an advanced solid tumor such as melanoma, head and neck, liver or kidney cancer.

This chain joins TRBV6-5 and TRBJ1-1; the D is unclear. CDR3 length: 10 residues. Germline assignment: CDR1 MNHEY and CDR2 SVGAGI. Trimming took off 5 bases at V and 11 bases at J, with 9 bases between the two ends. CDR3 DNA: TGTGCCAGCAGTGAAGGGATGGCTTTCTTT. As protein: CASSEGMAFF.

The CDR3 protein is CASSIVGGDGNQPQHF. In DNA form, the CDR3 reads TGTGCCAGTAGTATAGTTGGGGGGGACGGCAATCAGCCCCAGCATTTT. The chain recombines TRBV19 with TRBJ1-5, with D possibly matching TRBD1 (5 bases). The CDR3 runs 16 residues. The V gene lost 1 base and the J gene lost 2 bases, with 12 bases spanning the gap. Looked up from germline, CDR1 is LNHDA and CDR2 is SQIVND (reference sequence).

The J gene is TRBJ2-4, the V gene TRBV6-1, with D unclear. The CDR3 length is 14 residues. V dropped 7 bases and J dropped 6 bases, with 16 bases sitting between them. Germline lookup yields CDR1 MNHNS and CDR2 SASEGT. CDR3 coding DNA: TGTGCCAGCACTTCAGCTTCCAGAGGAAACATTCAGTACTTC. The encoded protein is CASTSASRGNIQYF.

The rearrangement uses TRBV11-2 and TRBJ2-1; D tentatively reads TRBD1 or TRBD2 (5 bases each). CDR1 and CDR2 from the germline V gene are SGHAT and FQNNGV. V gave up 1 base and J gave up 9 bases, with 10 bases separating them. CDR3 length: 13 amino acids. CDR3 in DNA: TGTGCCAGCAGCTTAGCATCCGGGACTGAGCAGTTCTTC. As protein: CASSLASGTEQFF.

This clone has only one observation. The V call is TRBV5-6, the J call TRBJ2-3; 11 nucleotides agree with TRBD2. The CDR3 contains 17 residues. V was pared by 4 bases and J by 3 bases, with 10 bases of the junction left unmatched. Germline loops: CDR1 SGHDT, CDR2 YYEEEE. CDR3 DNA sequence: TGTGCCAGCAGCCCCGGACTAGCGGGTTTTATGACAGATACGCAGTATTTT. Protein product: CASSPGLAGFMTDTQYF. Full variable domain (remainder filled in from reference TRBV5-6 and TRBJ2-3): DAGVTQSPTHLIKTRGQQVTLRCSPKSGHDTVSWYQQALGQGPQFIFQYYEEEERQRGNFPDRFSGHQFPNYSSELNVNALLLGDSALYLCASSPGLAGFMTDTQYFGPGTRLTVL.